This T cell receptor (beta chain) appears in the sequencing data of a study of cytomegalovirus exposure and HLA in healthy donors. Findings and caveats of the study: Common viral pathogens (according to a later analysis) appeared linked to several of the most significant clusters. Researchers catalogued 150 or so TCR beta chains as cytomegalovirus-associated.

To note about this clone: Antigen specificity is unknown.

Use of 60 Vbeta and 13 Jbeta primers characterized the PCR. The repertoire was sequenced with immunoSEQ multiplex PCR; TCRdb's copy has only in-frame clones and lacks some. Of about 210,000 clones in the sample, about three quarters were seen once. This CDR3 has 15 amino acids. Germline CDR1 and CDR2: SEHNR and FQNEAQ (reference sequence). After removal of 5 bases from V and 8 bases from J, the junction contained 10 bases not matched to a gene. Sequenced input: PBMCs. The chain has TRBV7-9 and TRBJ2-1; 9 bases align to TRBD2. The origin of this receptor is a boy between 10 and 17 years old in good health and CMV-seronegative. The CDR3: CASSESRGGWDEQFF. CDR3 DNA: TGTGCCAGCAGCGAGTCGCGGGGGGGCTGGGATGAGCAGTTCTTC.